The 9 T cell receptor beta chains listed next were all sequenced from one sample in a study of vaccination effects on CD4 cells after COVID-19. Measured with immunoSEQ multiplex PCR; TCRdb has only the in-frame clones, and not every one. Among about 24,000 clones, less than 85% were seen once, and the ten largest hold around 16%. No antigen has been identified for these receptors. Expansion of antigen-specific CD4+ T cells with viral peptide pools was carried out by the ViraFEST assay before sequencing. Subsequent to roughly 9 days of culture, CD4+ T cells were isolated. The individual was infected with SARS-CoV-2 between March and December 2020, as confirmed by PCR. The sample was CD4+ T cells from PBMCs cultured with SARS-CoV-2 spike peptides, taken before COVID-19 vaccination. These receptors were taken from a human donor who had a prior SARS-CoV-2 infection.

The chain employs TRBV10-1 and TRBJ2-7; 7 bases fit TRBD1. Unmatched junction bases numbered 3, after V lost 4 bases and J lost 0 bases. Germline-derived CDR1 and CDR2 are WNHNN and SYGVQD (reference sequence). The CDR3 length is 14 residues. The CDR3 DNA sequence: TGCGCCAGCAGTGGGGACAGAAGCTCCTACGAGCAGTACTTC. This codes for CASSGDRSSYEQYF.

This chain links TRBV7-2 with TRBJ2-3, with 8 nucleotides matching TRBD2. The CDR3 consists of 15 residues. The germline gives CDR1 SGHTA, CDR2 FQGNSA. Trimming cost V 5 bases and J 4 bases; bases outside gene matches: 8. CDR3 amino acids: CASSPAGEYADTQYF. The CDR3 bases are TGTGCCAGCAGCCCAGCGGGGGAGTATGCAGATACGCAGTATTTT.

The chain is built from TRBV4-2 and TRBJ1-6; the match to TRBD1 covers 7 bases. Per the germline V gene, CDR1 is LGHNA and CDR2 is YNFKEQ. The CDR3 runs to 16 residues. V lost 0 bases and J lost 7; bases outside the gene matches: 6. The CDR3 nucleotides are TGTGCCAGCAGCCAAGATCCCGGGACAGAAAATTCACCCCTCCACTTT. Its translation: CASSQDPGTENSPLHF.

The CDR3: CASSRTGYNEQFF. The CDR3 region has the DNA TGTGCCAGCAGTCGGACAGGATACAATGAGCAGTTCTTC. The chain recombines TRBV2 with TRBJ2-1; 7 nucleotides align to TRBD1. Losses at the gene ends were 5 bases for V and 4 bases for J; bases not matched to a gene: 2. From germline, CDR1 is SNHLY and CDR2 FYNNEI. This CDR3 comprises 13 residues.

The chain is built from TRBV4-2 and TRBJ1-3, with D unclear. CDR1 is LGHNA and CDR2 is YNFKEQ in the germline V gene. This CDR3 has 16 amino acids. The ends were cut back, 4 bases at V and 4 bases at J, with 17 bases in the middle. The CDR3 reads CASSLDVRGYGNTIYF. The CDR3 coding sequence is TGTGCCAGCAGCCTGGATGTACGGGGTTACGGAAACACCATATATTTT.

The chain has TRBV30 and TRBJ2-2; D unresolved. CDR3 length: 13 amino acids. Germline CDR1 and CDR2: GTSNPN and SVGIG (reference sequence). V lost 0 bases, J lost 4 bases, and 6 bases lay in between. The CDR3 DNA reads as TGTGCCTGGAGTGTACATCCCACCGGGGAGCTGTTTTTT. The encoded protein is CAWSVHPTGELFF.

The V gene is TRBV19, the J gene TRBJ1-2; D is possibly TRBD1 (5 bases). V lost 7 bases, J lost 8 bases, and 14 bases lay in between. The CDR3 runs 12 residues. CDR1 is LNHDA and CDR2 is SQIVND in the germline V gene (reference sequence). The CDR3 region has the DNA TGTGCCAGTACCCCCGGGGAGGGGGGCTACACCTTC. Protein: CASTPGEGGYTF.

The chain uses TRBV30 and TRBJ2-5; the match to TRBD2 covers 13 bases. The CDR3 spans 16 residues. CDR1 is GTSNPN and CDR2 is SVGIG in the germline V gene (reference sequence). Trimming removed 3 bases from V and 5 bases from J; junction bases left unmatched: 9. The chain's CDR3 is CAWSPRLAGGLETQYF. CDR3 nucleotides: TGTGCCTGGAGCCCCCGACTAGCGGGAGGTTTGGAGACCCAGTACTTC.

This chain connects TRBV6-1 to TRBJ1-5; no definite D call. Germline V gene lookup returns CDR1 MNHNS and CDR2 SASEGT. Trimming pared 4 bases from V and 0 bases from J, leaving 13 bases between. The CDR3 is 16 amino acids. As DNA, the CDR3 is TGTGCCAGCAGTGGACAAAATACCTATAGCAATCAGCCCCAGCATTTT. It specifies CASSGQNTYSNQPQHF.